This TCR beta chain was documented in a study of OX40 agonist ivuxolimab in advanced cancers. Using immunoSEQ multiplex PCR, the repertoire was profiled, and TCRdb retains in-frame clones only, with some absent. Of just under 85,000 clones in the sample, less than 85% were seen once. Peripheral blood came from all dose cohorts at three timepoints. This CDR3 is built from 15 residues. V gave up 0 bases and J gave up 6 bases, with 9 bases separating them. Germline CDR1 and CDR2: MNHEY and SVGAGI. The receptor comes from an adult with an advanced solid tumor such as melanoma, head and neck, liver or kidney cancer. The chain combines TRBV6-5 with TRBJ1-6, with D possibly TRBD1 on 6 matching bases. The sample consisted of CD4+ or CD8+ T cells sorted from blood, taken in a trial of the OX40 agonist ivuxolimab. The CDR3 DNA sequence: TGTGCCAGCAGTTACTCGGACAGCTCTAATTCACCCCTCCACTTT. Amino acids: CASSYSDSSNSPLHF.